This section outlines one TCR beta chain sequence together with its context. The repertoire was sequenced with immunoSEQ multiplex PCR; TCRdb's copy has only in-frame clones and lacks some. Of roughly 62,000 clones in the sample, approximately 80% were seen once. The data are from a study of blood T cell repertoires in COVID-19. Background on the study: Italy, Spain and the United States were the sources of the convalescent and acute COVID-19 samples. T cells, B-cell-depleted T cells, or PBMCs provided the cDNA or gDNA that served as material.

Germline values: CDR1 MGHDK, CDR2 SYGVNS. Trimming left V 6 bases short and J 0 bases short, with 9 bases between. The CDR3 covers 14 residues. The chain is built from TRBV25-1 and TRBJ2-1; the D is unclear. Sequenced material: peripheral blood. The TCR sequence derives from a man aged 55 to 70 with acute or convalescent COVID-19. DNA of the CDR3: TGTGCCAGCAGCCTGTTGAGCTCCTACAATGAGCAGTTCTTC. Amino acid sequence: CASSLLSSYNEQFF.